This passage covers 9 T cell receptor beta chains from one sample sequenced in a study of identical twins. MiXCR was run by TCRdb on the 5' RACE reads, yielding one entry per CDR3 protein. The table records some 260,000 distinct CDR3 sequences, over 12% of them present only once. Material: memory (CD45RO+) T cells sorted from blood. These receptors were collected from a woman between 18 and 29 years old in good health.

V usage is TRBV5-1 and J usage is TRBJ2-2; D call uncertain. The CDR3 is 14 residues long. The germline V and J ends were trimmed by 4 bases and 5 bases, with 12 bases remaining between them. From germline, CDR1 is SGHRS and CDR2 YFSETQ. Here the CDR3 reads CASSTGLGTGELFF. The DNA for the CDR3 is TGCGCCAGCAGCACCGGATTGGGGACCGGGGAGCTGTTTTTT.

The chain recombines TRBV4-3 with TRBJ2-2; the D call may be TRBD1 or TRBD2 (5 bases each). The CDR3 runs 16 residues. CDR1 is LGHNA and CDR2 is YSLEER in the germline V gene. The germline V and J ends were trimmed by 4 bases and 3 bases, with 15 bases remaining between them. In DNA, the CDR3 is TGCGCCAGCAGCCGATCCCCCGGGACGTACACCGGGGAGCTGTTTTTT. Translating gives CASSRSPGTYTGELFF.

DNA of the CDR3: TGCAGTGCTAGAGACACCGGGACGGAGTATCTTAAGCAGTACTTC. As protein: CSARDTGTEYLKQYF. V and J are TRBV20-1 and TRBJ2-7; D is tentatively TRBD1 or TRBD2 (5 bases each). The V and J ends lost 0 bases and 8 bases respectively, with 20 bases between them. This CDR3 spans 15 amino acids. Germline assignment: CDR1 DFQATT and CDR2 SNEGSKA (reference sequence).

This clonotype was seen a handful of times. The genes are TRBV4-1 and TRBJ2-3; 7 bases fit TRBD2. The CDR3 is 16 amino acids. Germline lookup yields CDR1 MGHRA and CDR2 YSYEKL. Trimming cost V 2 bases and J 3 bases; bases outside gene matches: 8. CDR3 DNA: TGCGCCAGCAGCCAACCTCCCGGGACTATAACAGATACGCAGTATTTT. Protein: CASSQPPGTITDTQYF.

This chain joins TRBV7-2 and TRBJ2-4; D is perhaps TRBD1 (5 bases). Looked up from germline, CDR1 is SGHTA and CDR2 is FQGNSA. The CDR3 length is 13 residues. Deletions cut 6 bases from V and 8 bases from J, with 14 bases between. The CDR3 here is CASSTRVGDIQYF. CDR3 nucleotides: TGTGCCAGCAGTACCCGGGTAGGGGACATTCAGTACTTC.

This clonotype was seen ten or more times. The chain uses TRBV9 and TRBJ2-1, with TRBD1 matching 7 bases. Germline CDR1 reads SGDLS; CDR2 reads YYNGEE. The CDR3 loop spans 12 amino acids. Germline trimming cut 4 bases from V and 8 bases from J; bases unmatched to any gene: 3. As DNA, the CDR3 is TGTGCCAGCAGCCCCCAGGGGGATGAGCAGTTCTTC. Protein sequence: CASSPQGDEQFF.

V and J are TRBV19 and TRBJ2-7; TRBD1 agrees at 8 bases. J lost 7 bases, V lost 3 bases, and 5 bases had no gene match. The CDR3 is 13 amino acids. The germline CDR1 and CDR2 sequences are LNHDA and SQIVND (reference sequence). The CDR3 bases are TGTGCCAGTAGTATCGGACAGGGCGGAGAGCAGTACTTC. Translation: CASSIGQGGEQYF.

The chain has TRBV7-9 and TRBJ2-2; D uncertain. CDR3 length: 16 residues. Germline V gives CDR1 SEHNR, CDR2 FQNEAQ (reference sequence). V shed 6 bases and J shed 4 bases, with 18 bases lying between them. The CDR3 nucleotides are TGTGCCAGCAGACCATCCATGGCGATCGTCACCGGGGAGCTGTTTTTT. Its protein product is CASRPSMAIVTGELFF.

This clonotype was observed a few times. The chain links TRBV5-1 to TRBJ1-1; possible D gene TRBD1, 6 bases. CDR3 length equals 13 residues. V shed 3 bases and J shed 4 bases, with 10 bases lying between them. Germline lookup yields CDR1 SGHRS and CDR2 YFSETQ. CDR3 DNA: TGCGCCAGCAGCTCAGACAGGTCCACTGAAGCTTTCTTT. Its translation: CASSSDRSTEAFF.